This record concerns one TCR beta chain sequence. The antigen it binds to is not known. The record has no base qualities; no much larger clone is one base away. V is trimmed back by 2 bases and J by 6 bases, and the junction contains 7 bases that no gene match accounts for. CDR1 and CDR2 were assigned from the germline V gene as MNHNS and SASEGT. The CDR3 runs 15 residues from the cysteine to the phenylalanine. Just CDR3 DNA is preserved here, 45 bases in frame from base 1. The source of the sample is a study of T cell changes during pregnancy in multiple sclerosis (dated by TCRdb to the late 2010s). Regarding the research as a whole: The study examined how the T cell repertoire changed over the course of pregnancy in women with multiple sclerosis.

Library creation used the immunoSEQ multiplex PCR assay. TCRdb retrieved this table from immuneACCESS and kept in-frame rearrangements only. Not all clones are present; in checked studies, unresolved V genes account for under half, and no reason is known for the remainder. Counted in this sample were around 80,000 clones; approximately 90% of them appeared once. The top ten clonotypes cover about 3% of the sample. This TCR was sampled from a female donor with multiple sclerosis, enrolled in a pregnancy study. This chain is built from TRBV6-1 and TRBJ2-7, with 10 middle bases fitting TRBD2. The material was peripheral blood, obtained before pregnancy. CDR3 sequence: CASSEMSSGRLEQYF. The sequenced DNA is TGTGCCAGCAGTGAAATGTCTAGCGGGAGACTCGAGCAGTACTTC.